This T cell receptor beta chain was recovered during a study of shared clonotypes between healthy human individuals. An assay was performed, and its level was deep. The table came from immunoSEQ multiplex PCR; TCRdb's copy has only in-frame clones and leaves some out. The sample includes 2 million to 2.5 million clones, 92% of them seen just once. This clone came up once. The antigen remains undetermined. Whole-study findings and limits: Four donors shared approximately 5% of their naive CD4 clonotypes.

There were no recent acute infections or vaccinations among the donors, who were healthy HIV-negative adults. The length of the CDR3 is 16 residues. Per the germline V gene, CDR1 is SQVTM and CDR2 is ANQGSEA. V was clipped by 3 bases and J by 9 bases; unmatched bases: 14. V usage is TRBV29-1 and J usage is TRBJ2-5; 12 bases are a match to TRBD1. The sequence was obtained from a young man in good health. Some clones in this sample may be carry-over from other donors' samples. Sequencing was done on a sample of naive CD4+ T cells from PBMCs. Subset meaning: CD45RA+ positively selected. CDR3 sequence reads: CSVDGTGGLGDGAQYF. The CDR3 DNA sequence: TGCAGCGTTGACGGGACAGGGGGCTTGGGGGATGGAGCCCAGTACTTC.